Listed below are T cell receptor beta chains from one sample, sequenced in a study of OX40 agonist ivuxolimab in advanced cancers. The table came from immunoSEQ multiplex PCR; TCRdb's copy has only in-frame clones and leaves some out. The sample carries tens of thousands of clones, nearly 90% recorded once. Sequences were derived from CD4+ or CD8+ T cells sorted from blood, sampled in a trial of the OX40 agonist ivuxolimab. These receptors all come from an adult with an advanced solid tumor such as melanoma, head and neck, liver or kidney cancer. Both conserved end residues are part of each CDR3. The D gene is left open where the match is weak. For some rows the clone size is stated as once, few or many, or as a class when expanded; others skip it.

NA,TRBD1,TRBV4-3,TRBJ2-7,TGCGCCAGCAGCCAAGGACAGGGGGCCTACGAGCAGTACTTC,CASSQGQGAYEQYF
NA,NA,TRBV5-1,TRBJ1-2,TGCGCCAGCAGCTTGAATGGGGATAACTATGGCTACACCTTC,CASSLNGDNYGYTF
NA,NA,TRBV15,TRBJ2-7,TGTGCCACCAGCAGCCCCTCCGACTCCTCCTACGAGCAGTACTTC,CATSSPSDSSYEQYF
NA,NA,TRBV28,TRBJ2-5,TGTGCCAGCAGTTCACTCTCCGGGTTCCCGGTTGAGGAGACCCAGTACTTC,CASSSLSGFPVEETQYF
once,NA,TRBV7-9,TRBJ2-5,TGTGCCAGCAGCTTCACCGAAATCCATGACAGCCGGGCACCCTACTTC,CASSFTEIHDSRAPYF
NA,NA,TRBV2,TRBJ2-3,TGTGCCAGCAGTGAACTCGCCGATACGCAGTATTTT,CASSELADTQYF
NA,TRBD2,TRBV5-6,TRBJ2-3,TGTGCCAGCAGCTTGGGACTAGCGGGAGTAGCTGATACGCAGTATTTT,CASSLGLAGVADTQYF
NA,NA,TRBV21-1,TRBJ2-2,TGTGCCAGCAGCAAAGCGCTTAGGACTCCGAACACCGGGGAGCTGTTTTTT,CASSKALRTPNTGELFF
NA,NA,TRBV18,TRBJ2-2,TGTGCCAGCTCACCCCCCGAGGGGGGCACCGGGGAGCTGTTTTTT,CASSPPEGGTGELFF
NA,TRBD1,TRBV5-4,TRBJ2-1,TGTGCCAGCAGCTTGGTCGGACAGGGCTCCTACAATGAGCAGTTCTTC,CASSLVGQGSYNEQFF
NA,NA,TRBV18,TRBJ1-3,TGTGCCAGCTCACCACTAGGGGATTACTCTGGAAACACCATATATTTT,CASSPLGDYSGNTIYF
NA,NA,TRBV6-5,TRBJ1-2,TGTGCCAGCAGTTACGGAGGGGGTTCCTATGGCTACACCTTC,CASSYGGGSYGYTF
NA,NA,TRBV18,TRBJ2-1,TGTGCCAGCTCACCACCGCTGGGTTACAATGAGCAGTTCTTC,CASSPPLGYNEQFF
NA,TRBD1,TRBV6-5,TRBJ1-1,TGTGCCAGCAGTTACAGGGGACAGCTGAACACTGAAGCTTTCTTT,CASSYRGQLNTEAFF
NA,NA,TRBV5-6,TRBJ1-5,TGTGCCAGCAGCTCGGAGGGGATGAGCAATCAGCCCCAGCATTTT,CASSSEGMSNQPQHF
NA,NA,TRBV27,TRBJ1-2,TGTGCCAGCAGACCCAATTCAGGGGCCCTATATGGCTACACCTTC,CASRPNSGALYGYTF
NA,NA,TRBV9,TRBJ2-5,TGTGCCAGCAGTGAAGCGCCGGGAACAAGAGAGACCCAGTACTTC,CASSEAPGTRETQYF
NA,NA,TRBV7-2,TRBJ2-1,TGTGCCAGCAGCTTAGGAGGGGCCACCTACAATGAGCAGTTCTTC,CASSLGGATYNEQFF
NA,TRBD1,TRBV19,TRBJ1-1,TGTGCCAGTAGTGGGGAGGGGGCGTGGACTGAAGCTTTCTTT,CASSGEGAWTEAFF
few,NA,TRBV14,TRBJ2-5,TGTGCCAGCAGCCAAAACAGGGTTAAAGAGACCCAGTACTTC,CASSQNRVKETQYF
NA,NA,TRBV6-5,TRBJ2-2,TGTGCCAGCAGGCGGGACTCAGCTCCCACCGGGGAGCTGTTTTTT,CASRRDSAPTGELFF
NA,TRBD1,TRBV4-2,TRBJ2-2,TGTGCCAGCAGCCGCGATAGGACAGGGTCAACCGGGGAGCTGTTTTTT,CASSRDRTGSTGELFF
NA,TRBD2,TRBV30,TRBJ2-7,TGTGCCTGGAGTAAACTAGCGGGAGTTGGCGAGCAGTACTTC,CAWSKLAGVGEQYF
NA,TRBD1,TRBV6-1,TRBJ1-5,TGTGCCAGCAGTGAGGGACAGGGCCCGTCGAATCAGCCCCAGCATTTT,CASSEGQGPSNQPQHF
once,NA,TRBV19,TRBJ1-5,TGTGCCAGTAGCCCCAGAGTCCGGGTGGCCCAGCATTTT,CASSPRVRVAQHF
NA,TRBD1,TRBV28,TRBJ1-1,TGTGCCAGCAGTCAAACAGGGGGTTTCGGCACTGAAGCTTTCTTT,CASSQTGGFGTEAFF
NA,NA,TRBV28,TRBJ2-5,TGTGCCAGCAGTTTATACCAAGAGACCCAGTACTTC,CASSLYQETQYF
NA,NA,TRBV29-1,TRBJ2-5,TGCAGCGTTGGCACAGGGAAAGGGGAGACCCAGTACTTC,CSVGTGKGETQYF
NA,NA,TRBV11-2,TRBJ2-3,TGTGCCAGCAGCTTATTAGCTATGATGACAGATACGCAGTATTTT,CASSLLAMMTDTQYF
NA,NA,TRBV13,TRBJ1-6,TGTGCCAGCATTGCTTTGGCCGGCGGGGGTTCACCCCTCCACTTT,CASIALAGGGSPLHF
NA,TRBD1,TRBV7-2,TRBJ1-2,TGTGCCAGCAGCTCCCAGCAGGGGGACTATGGCTACACCTTC,CASSSQQGDYGYTF
NA,TRBD2,TRBV19,TRBJ2-1,TGTGCCAGTAGTATACTAGCGGGGGGGCTGTACAATGAGCAGTTCTTC,CASSILAGGLYNEQFF
NA,NA,TRBV9,TRBJ2-7,TGTGCCAGCAGCGTAGCGACTGGATCCTACGAGCAGTACTTC,CASSVATGSYEQYF
NA,TRBD1,TRBV28,TRBJ2-6,TGTGCCAGCACCCCCCGCGGAGGACAGGGGTACTCTGGGGCCAACGTCCTGACTTTC,CASTPRGGQGYSGANVLTF
NA,NA,TRBV18,TRBJ2-2,TGTGCCAGCTCAGAAGGACAATTGAACACCGGGGAGCTGTTTTTT,CASSEGQLNTGELFF
NA,NA,TRBV7-4,TRBJ2-2,TGTGCCAGCAGCCCCGAAGGGGAGCTGTTTTTT,CASSPEGELFF
NA,TRBD1,TRBV28,TRBJ1-6,TGTGCCAGCAGGCTCGACAGGGTTTATAATTCACCCCTCCACTTT,CASRLDRVYNSPLHF
NA,TRBD2,TRBV29-1,TRBJ2-1,TGCAGCGTCATGACTAGCGAAAGAAGCGAGTTCTTC,CSVMTSERSEFF
NA,NA,TRBV6-1,TRBJ1-2,TGTGCCAGCAGTGGCAGGGGATATGGCTACACCTTC,CASSGRGYGYTF
once,NA,TRBV9,TRBJ2-2,TGTGCCAGCAGCGTAGATGTAACAGCCGGGTCCGGGGAGCTGTTTTTT,CASSVDVTAGSGELFF
NA,TRBD2,TRBV28,TRBJ2-7,TGTGCCAGCAGGACTTTACCGGGACTACGTGATTACGAGCAGTACTTC,CASRTLPGLRDYEQYF
NA,NA,TRBV19,TRBJ1-1,TGTGCCAGTAGTTTGGGCGGCATGAACACTGAAGCTTTCTTT,CASSLGGMNTEAFF
NA,NA,TRBV29-1,TRBJ2-7,TGCAGCGTTTCTGGGTGGGACTACGAGCAGTACTTC,CSVSGWDYEQYF
NA,TRBD2,TRBV27,TRBJ2-1,TGTGCCAGCAGTCTGATTAGCGGGGGGCCCCCGAATGAGCAGTTCTTC,CASSLISGGPPNEQFF
NA,TRBD1,TRBV11-2,TRBJ2-1,TGTGCCAGCAGACTGACAGGGTCACACGAGCAGTTCTTC,CASRLTGSHEQFF
NA,TRBD1,TRBV6-1,TRBJ1-1,TGTGCCAGCAGGAACGACAGGGCCACTGAAGCTTTCTTT,CASRNDRATEAFF
NA,TRBD1,TRBV7-3,TRBJ2-4,TGTGCCAGCTCCAAACAGGGGGGAAAAAACATTCAGTACTTC,CASSKQGGKNIQYF
NA,NA,TRBV6-1,TRBJ2-3,TGTGCCAGCAGTGAAGGTTATGCGGGGTCTCGCACAGATACGCAGTATTTT,CASSEGYAGSRTDTQYF
once,NA,TRBV2,TRBJ1-3,TGTGCCAGCATGGCAGGGTCTGGAAACACCATATATTTT,CASMAGSGNTIYF
NA,TRBD2,TRBV7-2,TRBJ2-1,TGTGCCAGCAGCCTATCCGGCGGGGGGCGTTACAATGAGCAGTTCTTC,CASSLSGGGRYNEQFF
NA,NA,TRBV28,TRBJ2-7,TGTGCCAGCAGTTGGACCATCAACCCCCTCGACGAGCAGTACTTC,CASSWTINPLDEQYF
NA,NA,TRBV28,TRBJ1-4,TGTGCCACCGTCTCTAATGAAAAACTGTTTTTT,CATVSNEKLFF
NA,TRBD2,TRBV6-1,TRBJ2-1,TGTGCCAGCAGGGGGACTAGCGGACCCTACAATGAGCAGTTCTTC,CASRGTSGPYNEQFF
NA,TRBD2,TRBV28,TRBJ2-3,TGTGCCAGCAGGCCCAGCGGGATAAGCACAGATACGCAGTATTTT,CASRPSGISTDTQYF
few,NA,TRBV15,TRBJ2-2,TGTGCCACCAGCAGAGATTGGGGCTCACGGGGGATGAACACCGGGGAGCTGTTTTTT,CATSRDWGSRGMNTGELFF
NA,TRBD2,TRBV11-1,TRBJ2-1,TGTGCCAGTGGGACTAGCGGGAGTTGGGCACGGGGTAGGAATGAGCAGTTCTTC,CASGTSGSWARGRNEQFF